The sequence of this TCR beta chain was determined in a study of blood T cell repertoires in COVID-19. Overall study: Researchers got acute and convalescent COVID-19 samples from the United States, Italy and Spain. Sources were T cells, B-cell-depleted T cells, or PBMCs; the material itself was cDNA or gDNA.

As handled by the study authors: Cell counts per sample came from amplifying reference gene primers. Profiling relied on immunoSEQ multiplex PCR, and the TCRdb table lists in-frame clones only, not all of them. V and J calls and clone size follow that table, whereas D and trimming were derived from the DNA. Of about 14,000 clones listed, about 80% are singletons. CDR3 length: 15 residues. The germline V and J ends were trimmed by 4 bases and 6 bases, with 16 bases remaining between them. Looked up from germline, CDR1 is MNHEY and CDR2 is SMNVEV (reference sequence). This sequence originates from a man between 70 and 80 years old with acute or convalescent COVID-19. The chain joins TRBV27 to TRBJ2-1; weak D call: TRBD2 (6 bases). Sequencing used peripheral blood. In nucleotides, the CDR3 is TGTGCCAGCAGTTCAGGACTTCGGGGGACCAATGAGCAGTTCTTC. Its translation: CASSSGLRGTNEQFF.